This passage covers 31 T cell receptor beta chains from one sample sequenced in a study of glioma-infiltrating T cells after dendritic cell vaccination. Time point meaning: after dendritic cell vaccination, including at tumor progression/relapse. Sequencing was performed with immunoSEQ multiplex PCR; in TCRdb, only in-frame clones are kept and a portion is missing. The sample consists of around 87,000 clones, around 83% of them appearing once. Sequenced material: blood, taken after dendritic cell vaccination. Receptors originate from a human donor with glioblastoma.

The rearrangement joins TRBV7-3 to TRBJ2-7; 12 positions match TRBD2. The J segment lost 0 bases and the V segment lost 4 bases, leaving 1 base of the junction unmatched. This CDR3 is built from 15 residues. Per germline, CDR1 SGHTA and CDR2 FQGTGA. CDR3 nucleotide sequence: TGTGCCAGCAGCTCTAGCGGGGGGGACTCCTACGAGCAGTACTTC. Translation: CASSSSGGDSYEQYF. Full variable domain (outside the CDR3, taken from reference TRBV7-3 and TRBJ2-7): GAGVSQTPSNKVTEKGKYVELRCDPISGHTALYWYRQSLGQGPEFLIYFQGTGAADDSGLPNDRFFAVRPEGSVSTLKIQRTERGDSAVYLCASSSSGGDSYEQYFGPGTRLTVT.

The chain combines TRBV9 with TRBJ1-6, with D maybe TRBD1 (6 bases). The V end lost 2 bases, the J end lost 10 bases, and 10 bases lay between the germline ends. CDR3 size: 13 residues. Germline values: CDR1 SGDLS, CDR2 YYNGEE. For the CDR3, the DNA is TGTGCCAGCAGCGTCAGGGGAAACTCACCCCTCCACTTT. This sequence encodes CASSVRGNSPLHF.

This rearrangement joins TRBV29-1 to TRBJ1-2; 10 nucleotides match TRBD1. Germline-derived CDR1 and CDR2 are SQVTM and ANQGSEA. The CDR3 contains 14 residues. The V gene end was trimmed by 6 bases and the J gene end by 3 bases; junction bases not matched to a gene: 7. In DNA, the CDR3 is TGCAGCGTCCTGACAGGGGGCTTGGACTATGGCTACACCTTC. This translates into CSVLTGGLDYGYTF.

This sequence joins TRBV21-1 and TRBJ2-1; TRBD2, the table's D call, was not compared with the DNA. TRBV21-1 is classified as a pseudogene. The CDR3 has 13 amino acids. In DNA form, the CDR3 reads TGTGCCAGCAGCAGCCGGGATCTAAATGAGCAGTTCTTC. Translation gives CASSSRDLNEQFF.

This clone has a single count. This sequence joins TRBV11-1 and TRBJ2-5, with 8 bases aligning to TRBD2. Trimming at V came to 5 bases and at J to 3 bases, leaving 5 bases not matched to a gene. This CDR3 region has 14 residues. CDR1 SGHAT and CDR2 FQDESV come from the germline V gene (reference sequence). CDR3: CASSLRAGEETQYF. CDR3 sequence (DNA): TGTGCCAGCAGCCTGAGAGCGGGGGAAGAGACCCAGTACTTC.

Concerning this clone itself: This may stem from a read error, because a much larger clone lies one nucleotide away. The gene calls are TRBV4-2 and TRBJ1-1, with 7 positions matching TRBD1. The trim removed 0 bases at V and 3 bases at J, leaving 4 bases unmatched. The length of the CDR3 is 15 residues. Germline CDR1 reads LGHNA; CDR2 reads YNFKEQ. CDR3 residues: CASSQDEGAYTEAFF. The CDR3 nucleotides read TGTGCCAGCAGCCAAGACGAGGGGGCGTACACTGAAGCTTTCTTT.

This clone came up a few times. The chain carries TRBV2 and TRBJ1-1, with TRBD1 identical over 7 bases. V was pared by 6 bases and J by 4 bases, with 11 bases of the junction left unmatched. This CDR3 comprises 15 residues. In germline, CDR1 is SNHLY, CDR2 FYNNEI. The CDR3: CASRIEPQGGTEAFF. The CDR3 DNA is TGTGCCAGCAGGATTGAGCCCCAGGGGGGCACTGAAGCTTTCTTT. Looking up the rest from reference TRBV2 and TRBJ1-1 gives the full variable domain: EPEVTQTPSHQVTQMGQEVILRCVPISNHLYFYWYRQILGQKVEFLVSFYNNEISEKSEIFDDQFSVERPDGSNFTLKIRSTKLEDSAMYFCASRIEPQGGTEAFFGQGTRLTVV.

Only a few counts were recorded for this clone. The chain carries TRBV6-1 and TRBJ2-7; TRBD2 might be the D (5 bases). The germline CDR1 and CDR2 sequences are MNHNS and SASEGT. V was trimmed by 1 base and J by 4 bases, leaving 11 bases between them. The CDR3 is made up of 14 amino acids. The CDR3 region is CASSEGGIGYEQYF. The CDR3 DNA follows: TGTGCCAGCAGTGAAGGAGGGATAGGATACGAGCAGTACTTC.

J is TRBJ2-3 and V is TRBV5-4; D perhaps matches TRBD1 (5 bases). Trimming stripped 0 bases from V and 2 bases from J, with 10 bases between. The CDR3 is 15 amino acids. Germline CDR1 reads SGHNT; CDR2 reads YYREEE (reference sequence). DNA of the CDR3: TGTGCCAGCAGCTTGGTAGGGGATTCCACAGATACGCAGTATTTT. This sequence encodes CASSLVGDSTDTQYF.

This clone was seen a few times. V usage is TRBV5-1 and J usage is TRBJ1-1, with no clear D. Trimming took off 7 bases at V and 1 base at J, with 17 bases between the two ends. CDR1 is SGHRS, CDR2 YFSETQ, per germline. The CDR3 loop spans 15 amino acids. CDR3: CASSLSGMGNTEAFF. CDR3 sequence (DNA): TGCGCCAGCTCACTATCGGGGATGGGGAACACTGAAGCTTTCTTT.

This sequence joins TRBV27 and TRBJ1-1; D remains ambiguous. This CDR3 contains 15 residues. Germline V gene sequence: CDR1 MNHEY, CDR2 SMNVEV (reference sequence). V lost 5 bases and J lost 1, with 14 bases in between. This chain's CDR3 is CASSPTPGENTEAFF. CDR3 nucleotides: TGTGCCAGCAGTCCAACGCCTGGAGAGAACACTGAAGCTTTCTTT.

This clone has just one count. CDR3: CASSLGGTESSGNTIYF. In nucleotides, the CDR3 is TGCGCCAGCAGCTTGGGTGGGACAGAGAGCTCTGGAAACACCATATATTTT. The chain employs TRBV5-1 and TRBJ1-3, with 7 positions matching TRBD1. J gave up 0 bases and V 0 bases, and 6 bases lay outside the gene matches. This CDR3 has 17 residues. Looked up from germline, CDR1 is SGHRS and CDR2 is YFSETQ.

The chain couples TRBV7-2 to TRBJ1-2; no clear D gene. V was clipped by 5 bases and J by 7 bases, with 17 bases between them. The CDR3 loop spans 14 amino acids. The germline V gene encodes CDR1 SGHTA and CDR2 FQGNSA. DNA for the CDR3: TGTGCCAGCAGCAAAGCAAAAAGCTACAGTGGCTACACCTTC. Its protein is CASSKAKSYSGYTF.

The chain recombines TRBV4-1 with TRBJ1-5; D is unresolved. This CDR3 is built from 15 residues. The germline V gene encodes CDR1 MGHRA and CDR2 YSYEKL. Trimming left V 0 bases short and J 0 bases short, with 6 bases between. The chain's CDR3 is CASSQDPYSNQPQHF. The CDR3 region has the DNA TGCGCCAGCAGCCAAGACCCTTATAGCAATCAGCCCCAGCATTTT.

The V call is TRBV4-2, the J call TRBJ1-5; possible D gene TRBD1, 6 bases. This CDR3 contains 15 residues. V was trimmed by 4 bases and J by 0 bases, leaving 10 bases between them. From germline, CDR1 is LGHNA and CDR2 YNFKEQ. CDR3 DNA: TGTGCCAGCAGCCTCAGGGGCTCTAGCAATCAGCCCCAGCATTTT. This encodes CASSLRGSSNQPQHF.

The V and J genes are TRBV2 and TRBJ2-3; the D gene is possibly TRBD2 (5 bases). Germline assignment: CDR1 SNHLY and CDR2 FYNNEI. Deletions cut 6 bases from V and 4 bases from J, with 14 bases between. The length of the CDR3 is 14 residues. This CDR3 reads CASSGVRQPDTQYF. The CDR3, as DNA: TGTGCCAGCAGCGGGGTCAGGCAGCCAGATACGCAGTATTTT.

This chain's CDR3 is CASSPGEADTQYF. For the CDR3, the DNA is TGCGCCAGCAGCCCCGGGGAGGCAGATACGCAGTATTTT. This chain uses TRBV4-1 with TRBJ2-3; D is possibly TRBD2 (6 bases). The germline CDR1 and CDR2 sequences are MGHRA and YSYEKL. V lost 4 bases to trimming and J lost 4 bases, with 9 bases between them. The CDR3 sequence is 13 residues long.

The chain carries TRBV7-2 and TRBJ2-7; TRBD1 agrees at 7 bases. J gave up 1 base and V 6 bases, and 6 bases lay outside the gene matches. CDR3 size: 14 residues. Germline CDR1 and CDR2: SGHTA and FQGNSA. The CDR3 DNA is TGTGCCAGCAGAGGACAGGAAAAGTCCTACGAGCAGTACTTC. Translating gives CASRGQEKSYEQYF.

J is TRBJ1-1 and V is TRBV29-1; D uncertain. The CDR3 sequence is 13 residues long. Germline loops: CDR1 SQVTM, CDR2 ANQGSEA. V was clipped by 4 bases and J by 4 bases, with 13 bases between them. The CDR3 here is CSVVGVGSTEAFF. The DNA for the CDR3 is TGCAGCGTTGTTGGCGTTGGGAGCACTGAAGCTTTCTTT. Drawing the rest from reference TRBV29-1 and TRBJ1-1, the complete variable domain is SAVISQKPSRDICQRGTSLTIQCQVDSQVTMMFWYRQQPGQSLTLIATANQGSEATYESGFVIDKFPISRPNLTFSTLTVSNMSPEDSSIYLCSVVGVGSTEAFFGQGTRLTVV.

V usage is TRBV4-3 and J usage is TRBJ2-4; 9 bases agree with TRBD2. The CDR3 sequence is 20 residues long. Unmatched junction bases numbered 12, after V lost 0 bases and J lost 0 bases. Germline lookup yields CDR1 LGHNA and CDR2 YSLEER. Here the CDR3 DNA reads TGCGCCAGCAGCCAAGATCCGGAGCGGGGGGAAAGTATAGCCAAAAACATTCAGTACTTC. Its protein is CASSQDPERGESIAKNIQYF.

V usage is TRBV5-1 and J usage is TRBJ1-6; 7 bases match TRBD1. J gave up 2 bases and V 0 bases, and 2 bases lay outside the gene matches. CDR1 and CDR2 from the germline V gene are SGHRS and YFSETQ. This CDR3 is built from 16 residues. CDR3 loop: CASSLGTGAYNSPLHF. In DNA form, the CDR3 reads TGCGCCAGCAGCTTGGGGACAGGAGCCTATAATTCACCCCTCCACTTT.

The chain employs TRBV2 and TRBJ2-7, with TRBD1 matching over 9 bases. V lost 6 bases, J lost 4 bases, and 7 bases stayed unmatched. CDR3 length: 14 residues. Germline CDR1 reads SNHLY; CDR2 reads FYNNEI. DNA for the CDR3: TGTGCCAGCAGCCGACAGGGGGATCGGTACGAGCAGTACTTC. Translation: CASSRQGDRYEQYF. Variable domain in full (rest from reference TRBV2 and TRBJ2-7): EPEVTQTPSHQVTQMGQEVILRCVPISNHLYFYWYRQILGQKVEFLVSFYNNEISEKSEIFDDQFSVERPDGSNFTLKIRSTKLEDSAMYFCASSRQGDRYEQYFGPGTRLTVT.

This CDR3 is CAWTTGAANTGELFF. The CDR3, as DNA: TGTGCCTGGACTACAGGGGCGGCGAACACCGGGGAGCTGTTTTTT. The rearrangement uses TRBV30 and TRBJ2-2; 7 nucleotides line up with TRBD1. V trimming: 4 bases; J trimming: 0 bases; junction bases outside the gene matches: 5. The CDR3 is made up of 15 amino acids. Germline values: CDR1 GTSNPN, CDR2 SVGIG (reference sequence).

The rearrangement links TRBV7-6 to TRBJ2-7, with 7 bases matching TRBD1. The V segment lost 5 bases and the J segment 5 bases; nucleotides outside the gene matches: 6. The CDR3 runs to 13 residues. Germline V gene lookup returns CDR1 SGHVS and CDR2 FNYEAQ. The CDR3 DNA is TGTGCCAGCAGCCTCGGGACAGTAGACGAGCAGTACTTC. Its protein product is CASSLGTVDEQYF.

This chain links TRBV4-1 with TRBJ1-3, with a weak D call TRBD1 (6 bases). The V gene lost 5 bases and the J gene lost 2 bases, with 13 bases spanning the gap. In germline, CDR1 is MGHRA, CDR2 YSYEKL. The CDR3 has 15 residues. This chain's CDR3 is CASSYNTGPGNTIYF. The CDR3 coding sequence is TGCGCCAGCAGCTATAACACAGGGCCTGGAAACACCATATATTTT.

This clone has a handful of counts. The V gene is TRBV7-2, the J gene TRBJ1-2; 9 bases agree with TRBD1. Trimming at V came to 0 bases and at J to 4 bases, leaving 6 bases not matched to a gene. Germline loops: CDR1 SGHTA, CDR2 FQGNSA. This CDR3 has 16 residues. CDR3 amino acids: CASSLARDRASYGYTF. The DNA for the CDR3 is TGTGCCAGCAGCTTAGCCCGGGACAGGGCATCCTATGGCTACACCTTC.

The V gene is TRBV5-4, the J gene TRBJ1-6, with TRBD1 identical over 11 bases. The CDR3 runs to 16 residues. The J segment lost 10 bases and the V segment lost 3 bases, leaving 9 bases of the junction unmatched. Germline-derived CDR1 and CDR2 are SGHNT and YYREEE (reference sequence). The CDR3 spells CASSSGQGAMGSPLHF. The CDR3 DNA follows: TGTGCCAGCAGCTCCGGACAGGGGGCTATGGGATCACCCCTCCACTTT. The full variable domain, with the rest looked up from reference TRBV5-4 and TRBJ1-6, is ETGVTQSPTHLIKTRGQQVTLRCSSQSGHNTVSWYQQALGQGPQFIFQYYREEENGRGNFPPRFSGLQFPNYSSELNVNALELDDSALYLCASSSGQGAMGSPLHFGNGTRLTVT.

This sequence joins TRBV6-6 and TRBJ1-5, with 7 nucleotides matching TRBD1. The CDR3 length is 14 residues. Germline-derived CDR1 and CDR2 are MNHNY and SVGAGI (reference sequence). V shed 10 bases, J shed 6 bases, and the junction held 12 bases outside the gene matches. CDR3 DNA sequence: TGTGCCACCAAGGTCCAGGGGGGCGGTCAGCCCCAGCATTTT. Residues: CATKVQGGGQPQHF.

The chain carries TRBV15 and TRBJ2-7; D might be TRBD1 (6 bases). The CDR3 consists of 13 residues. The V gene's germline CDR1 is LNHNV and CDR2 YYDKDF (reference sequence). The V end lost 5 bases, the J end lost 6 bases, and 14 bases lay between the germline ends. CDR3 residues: CATSGGRGREQYF. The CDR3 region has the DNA TGTGCCACCAGCGGGGGCAGGGGACGCGAGCAGTACTTC. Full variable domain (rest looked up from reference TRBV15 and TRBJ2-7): DAMVIQNPRYQVTQFGKPVTLSCSQTLNHNVMYWYQQKSSQAPKLLFHYYDKDFNNEADTPDNFQSRRPNTSFCFLDIRSPGLGDTAMYLCATSGGRGREQYFGPGTRLTVT.

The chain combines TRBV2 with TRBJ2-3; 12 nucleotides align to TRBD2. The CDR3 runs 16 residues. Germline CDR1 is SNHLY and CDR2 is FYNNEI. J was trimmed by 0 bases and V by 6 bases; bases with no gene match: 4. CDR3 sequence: CASRRLAGVSTDTQYF. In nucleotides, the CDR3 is TGTGCCAGCAGAAGACTAGCGGGGGTGAGCACAGATACGCAGTATTTT.

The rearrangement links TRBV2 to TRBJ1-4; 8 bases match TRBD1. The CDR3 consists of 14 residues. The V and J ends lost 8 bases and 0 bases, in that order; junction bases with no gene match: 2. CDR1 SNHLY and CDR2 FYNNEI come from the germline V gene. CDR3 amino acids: CASGQGPTNEKLFF. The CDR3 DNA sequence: TGTGCCAGCGGACAGGGACCAACTAATGAAAAACTGTTTTTT.